Listed here are 7 T cell receptor beta chains from one sample, sequenced in a study of T cell repertoires in cytomegalovirus infection. These receptors lack a known antigen. Using its own MiXCR run on the reads, TCRdb lists one record per CDR3 protein. The sample contains around 360,000 distinct CDR3 sequences, nearly 35% of which appear only once. This specimen was cultured PBMCs, taken from culture after CMV antigen stimulation. The receptors derive from a human donor in good health (CMV status not recorded). Some clones in this sample may be carry-over from other donors' samples.

CDR3 coding DNA: TGCGCCAGCAGCTTAACCCGGGACCTCTATGGCTACACCTTC. It encodes CASSLTRDLYGYTF. The V call is TRBV5-1, the J call TRBJ1-2; D is possibly TRBD1 (5 bases). This CDR3 comprises 14 residues. V gave up 2 bases and J gave up 4 bases, with 12 bases separating them. Germline CDR1 is SGHRS and CDR2 is YFSETQ. The whole variable domain, filled in from reference TRBV5-1 and TRBJ1-2, reads KAGVTQTPRYLIKTRGQQVTLSCSPISGHRSVSWYQQTPGQGLQFLFEYFSETQRNKGNFPGRFSGRQFSNSRSEMNVSTLELGDSALYLCASSLTRDLYGYTFGSGTRLTVV.

The J gene is TRBJ1-3, the V gene TRBV12-3 or TRBV12-4; D ambiguous. The length of the CDR3 is 13 residues. V was pared by 6 bases and J by 4 bases, with 10 bases between. The CDR3 sequence: CASRITLGNTIYF. The CDR3 DNA sequence: TGTGCCAGCAGGATTACCCTAGGAAACACCATATATTTT.

The V and J genes are TRBV14 and TRBJ2-3; D possibly corresponds to TRBD1 (5 bases). V was shortened by 4 bases and J by 2 bases, with 10 bases between the two germline ends. This CDR3 region has 14 residues. Germline values: CDR1 SGHDN, CDR2 FVKESK. Here the CDR3 reads CASSPDRITDTQYF. The CDR3 DNA follows: TGTGCCAGCAGCCCCGACAGAATCACAGATACGCAGTATTTT. Full variable domain (remainder filled in from reference TRBV14 and TRBJ2-3): EAGVTQFPSHSVIEKGQTVTLRCDPISGHDNLYWYRRVMGKEIKFLLHFVKESKQDESGMPNNRFLAERTGGTYSTLKVQPAELEDSGVYFCASSPDRITDTQYFGPGTRLTVL.

This clonotype was counted a few times. The rearrangement joins TRBV5-1 to TRBJ2-1, with 12 bases identical to TRBD2. The CDR3 length is 15 residues. Trimming cost V 4 bases and J 8 bases; bases outside gene matches: 7. Looked up from germline, CDR1 is SGHRS and CDR2 is YFSETQ. The CDR3: CASSRRTSGNDEQFF. CDR3 nucleotides: TGCGCCAGCAGCCGTAGGACTAGCGGGAACGATGAGCAGTTCTTC.

The chain couples TRBV12-3 or TRBV12-4 to TRBJ1-1; no definite D call. V gave up 7 bases and J gave up 0 bases, with 12 bases separating them. This CDR3 is 14 amino acids long. Written as DNA, the CDR3 is TGTGCCAGCATCCGGGCAGAAATGAACACTGAAGCTTTCTTT. This gives the protein CASIRAEMNTEAFF.

With regard to this clonotype: A junction boundary mismatches the germline segment, possibly from a read error. V gene TRBV7-2 combines with J gene TRBJ2-4; 14 bases are a match to TRBD2. The CDR3 extends over 18 amino acids. Germline assignment: CDR1 SGHTA and CDR2 FQGNSA. The CDR3 DNA reads as TGTCCCAGCAGCTTTGGACTAGCGGGGGGACTAGCCAAAAACATTCAGTACTTC. Translating gives CPSSFGLAGGLAKNIQYF.

This chain connects TRBV19 to TRBJ2-3, with 9 nucleotides matching TRBD2. The CDR3 totals 16 residues. From germline, CDR1 is LNHDA and CDR2 SQIVND (reference sequence). J was trimmed by 2 bases and V by 4 bases; bases with no gene match: 7. CDR3 nucleotides: TGTGCCAGTAGTACCTTTAGCGGGAGCTACACAGATACGCAGTATTTT. Protein: CASSTFSGSYTDTQYF.